The 28 T cell receptor beta chains in this list originate from one sample, sequenced in a study of PD-L1 blockade in urothelial cancer. Profiling relied on immunoSEQ multiplex PCR, and the TCRdb table lists in-frame clones only, not all of them. The sample lists under 35,000 clones, around 84% occurring once. The sample was PBMCs, taken around atezolizumab (anti-PD-L1) treatment. These receptor sequences come from a man aged 50-59 years with urothelial cancer.

The chain combines TRBV30 with TRBJ2-2, with D perhaps matching TRBD2 (5 bases). Germline CDR1 and CDR2: GTSNPN and SVGIG (reference sequence). Trimming shortened V by 0 bases and J by 5 bases, and 13 bases separated the two germline ends. The CDR3 runs 15 residues. The CDR3: CAWSVRSTGTGELFF. CDR3 coding DNA: TGTGCCTGGAGTGTAAGGTCCACGGGGACCGGGGAGCTGTTTTTT. Together with reference TRBV30 and TRBJ2-2, the CDR3 gives the full variable domain: SQTIHQWPATLVQPVGSPLSLECTVEGTSNPNLYWYRQAAGRGLQLLFYSVGIGQISSEVPQNLSASRPQDRQFILSSKKLLLSDSGFYLCAWSVRSTGTGELFFGEGSRLTVL.

In nucleotides, the CDR3 is TGTGCCAGCAGCTTTGGGACTAGCAGAGAAGAGACCCAGTACTTC. Residues: CASSFGTSREETQYF. The chain uses TRBV13 and TRBJ2-5; 9 nucleotides line up with TRBD2. Germline values: CDR1 PRHDT, CDR2 FYEKMQ (reference sequence). J was trimmed by 3 bases and V by 3 bases; bases with no gene match: 5. The CDR3 has 15 residues. Full variable domain (outside the CDR3, taken from reference TRBV13 and TRBJ2-5): AAGVIQSPRHLIKEKRETATLKCYPIPRHDTVYWYQQGPGQDPQFLISFYEKMQSDKGSIPDRFSAQQFSDYHSELNMSSLELGDSALYFCASSFGTSREETQYFGPGTRLLVL.

The V gene is TRBV11-2, the J gene TRBJ1-6; 7 positions agree with TRBD1. The CDR3 runs to 17 residues. Germline loops: CDR1 SGHAT, CDR2 FQNNGV. J was trimmed by 0 bases and V by 5 bases; bases with no gene match: 7. For the CDR3, the DNA is TGTGCCAGCAGCCCAGGGGGATTACTCTCCTATAATTCACCCCTCCACTTT. Its protein is CASSPGGLLSYNSPLHF.

This clone appeared a single time. The chain couples TRBV19 to TRBJ1-4; D gene ambiguous. This CDR3 has 15 residues. V was cut by 5 bases and J by 7 bases, with 17 bases left in between. CDR1 and CDR2 from the germline V gene are LNHDA and SQIVND (reference sequence). Here the CDR3 DNA reads TGTGCCAGTAGTTTGGTCACTCAGGCTGGTGAAAAACTGTTTTTT. Translation gives CASSLVTQAGEKLFF.

The chain recombines TRBV9 with TRBJ2-3, with 9 bases aligning to TRBD2. This CDR3 is built from 16 residues. Germline trimming cut 5 bases from V and 4 bases from J; bases unmatched to any gene: 11. Germline CDR1 reads SGDLS; CDR2 reads YYNGEE. The CDR3 here is CASSRLGLAIADTQYF. The DNA for the CDR3 is TGTGCCAGCAGTCGTCTGGGACTAGCTATCGCAGATACGCAGTATTTT.

This clone appeared once. The chain links TRBV27 to TRBJ2-1, with a tentative D call TRBD1 (5 bases). This CDR3 is built from 15 residues. The germline CDR1 and CDR2 sequences are MNHEY and SMNVEV (reference sequence). With 8 bases removed from V and 2 bases from J, the gap between germline ends came to 16 bases. CDR3 residues: CASRTTVLPYNEQFF. The CDR3 region has the DNA TGTGCCAGCCGCACGACAGTTCTCCCCTACAATGAGCAGTTCTTC.

This chain uses TRBV5-1 with TRBJ1-2; D is ambiguous. This CDR3 comprises 14 residues. Trimming took 3 bases from V and 0 from J, leaving 9 bases between them. CDR1 and CDR2 from the germline V gene are SGHRS and YFSETQ. CDR3 loop: CASSSQVANYGYTF. The CDR3, as DNA: TGCGCCAGCAGCTCCCAGGTTGCTAACTATGGCTACACCTTC.

This chain connects TRBV4-3 to TRBJ2-1, with 10 bases fitting TRBD1. Germline values: CDR1 LGHNA, CDR2 YSLEER. The CDR3 has 16 amino acids. The J segment lost 9 bases and the V segment lost 0 bases, leaving 8 bases of the junction unmatched. CDR3 sequence: CASSQEPGTGVGEQFF. CDR3 in DNA: TGCGCCAGCAGCCAAGAACCGGGGACAGGGGTTGGTGAGCAGTTCTTC.

This chain joins TRBV19 and TRBJ2-5, with a weak D call TRBD2 (6 bases). This CDR3 has 16 amino acids. V was clipped by 3 bases and J by 5 bases, with 19 bases between them. Looked up from germline, CDR1 is LNHDA and CDR2 is SQIVND (reference sequence). The DNA for the CDR3 is TGTGCCAGTAGTATCTACCGACTAGATAGGTTGGAGACCCAGTACTTC. This gives the protein CASSIYRLDRLETQYF.

The rearrangement joins TRBV9 to TRBJ2-1; 9 bases line up with TRBD2. The CDR3 spans 16 residues. The V and J ends lost 0 bases and 2 bases, in that order; junction bases with no gene match: 3. Germline V lookup: CDR1 SGDLS, CDR2 YYNGEE. As DNA, the CDR3 is TGTGCCAGCAGCGTAGGCCAGCGGGAGGCCTACAATGAGCAGTTCTTC. This gives the protein CASSVGQREAYNEQFF.

The sample holds one count of this clone. This chain links TRBV5-4 with TRBJ1-2; a weak D match, TRBD1 (5 bases). The germline CDR1 and CDR2 sequences are SGHNT and YYREEE (reference sequence). V lost 2 bases and J 4 bases, leaving 15 bases between the germline ends. The length of the CDR3 is 15 residues. The CDR3 DNA sequence: TGTGCCAGCAGCTTAAACCAGGGTCTATTCTATGGCTACACCTTC. Amino acids: CASSLNQGLFYGYTF.

This clone showed up just once. The chain joins TRBV7-8 to TRBJ2-2, with D perhaps TRBD1 (6 bases). V was pared by 3 bases and J by 1 base, with 15 bases between. CDR3 length: 17 amino acids. The germline V gene has CDR1 SGHVS and CDR2 FQNEAQ. CDR3 protein: CASSFPYRDWNTGELFF. In DNA form, the CDR3 reads TGTGCCAGCAGCTTTCCTTACAGGGATTGGAACACCGGGGAGCTGTTTTTT.

The rearrangement joins TRBV6-6 to TRBJ1-1, with D unclear. In germline, CDR1 is MNHNY, CDR2 SVGAGI (reference sequence). There are 13 residues in the CDR3. Trimming removed 4 bases from V and 0 bases from J, with 6 bases in between. CDR3 region: CASSLYMNTEAFF. DNA of the CDR3: TGTGCCAGCAGTTTATATATGAACACTGAAGCTTTCTTT.

This clone was observed a few times. The chain couples TRBV5-5 to TRBJ1-5; possibly TRBD1 for D (5 bases). CDR1 and CDR2 (germline): SGHKS, YYEKEE (reference sequence). The ends were cut back, 4 bases at V and 2 bases at J, with 19 bases in the middle. CDR3 length: 17 residues. CDR3 DNA: TGTGCCAGCAGCGGAAGGATGACAGATCCTGGCAATCAGCCCCAGCATTTT. Its translation: CASSGRMTDPGNQPQHF.

This clone was seen just once. The rearrangement links TRBV5-1 to TRBJ1-1; 8 bases line up with TRBD1. This CDR3 is 16 amino acids long. J lost 1 base, V lost 0 bases, and 5 bases had no gene match. CDR1 is SGHRS, CDR2 YFSETQ, per germline. CDR3 sequence (DNA): TGCGCCAGCAGCTTGGGCGGGGACAGGCCGAACACTGAAGCTTTCTTT. Protein product: CASSLGGDRPNTEAFF.

The V and J genes are TRBV4-3 and TRBJ2-7; 12 nucleotides line up with TRBD1. The CDR3 has 15 residues. The germline V gene has CDR1 LGHNA and CDR2 YSLEER. Trimming cost V 0 bases and J 6 bases; bases outside gene matches: 3. The CDR3 spells CASSQDGTGGSEQYF. For the CDR3, the DNA is TGCGCCAGCAGCCAAGATGGGACAGGGGGCAGCGAGCAGTACTTC.

V usage is TRBV15 and J usage is TRBJ2-5, with 9 bases identical to TRBD2. This CDR3 spans 13 amino acids. J gave up 7 bases and V 3 bases, and 3 bases lay outside the gene matches. Germline V gene lookup returns CDR1 LNHNV and CDR2 YYDKDF (reference sequence). The CDR3 reads CATSSRRGGTQYF. The CDR3 DNA reads TGTGCCACCAGCAGCCGGCGGGGGGGGACCCAGTACTTC.

The chain couples TRBV7-9 to TRBJ1-3, with D possibly matching TRBD1 (6 bases). The germline V and J ends were trimmed by 5 bases and 0 bases, with 11 bases remaining between them. Germline lookup yields CDR1 SEHNR and CDR2 FQNEAQ (reference sequence). The CDR3 spans 15 residues. The CDR3 sequence: CASSPGHPSGNTIYF. The CDR3 DNA reads as TGTGCCAGCAGCCCGGGACATCCCTCTGGAAACACCATATATTTT.

J is TRBJ2-7 and V is TRBV5-1; D remains unclear. The V and J ends lost 5 bases and 2 bases respectively, with 8 bases between them. This CDR3 is 12 amino acids long. CDR1 SGHRS and CDR2 YFSETQ come from the germline V gene. The CDR3 reads CASSSYPYEQYF. CDR3 bases: TGCGCCAGCAGTTCTTATCCCTACGAGCAGTACTTC.

The J gene is TRBJ2-1, the V gene TRBV11-3; 15 bases match TRBD2. The CDR3 sequence is 16 residues long. V trimming: 5 bases; J trimming: 8 bases; junction bases outside the gene matches: 7. CDR1 SGHNT and CDR2 YENEEA come from the germline V gene. The CDR3 bases are TGTGCCAGCAGCCCTGGGACTAGCGGGGGGAATCATGAGCAGTTCTTC. This codes for CASSPGTSGGNHEQFF. Full variable domain (remainder filled in from reference TRBV11-3 and TRBJ2-1): EAGVVQSPRYKIIEKKQPVAFWCNPISGHNTLYWYLQNLGQGPELLIRYENEEAVDDSQLPKDRFSAERLKGVDSTLKIQPAELGDSAVYLCASSPGTSGGNHEQFFGPGTRLTVL.

This chain joins TRBV6-5 and TRBJ1-2, with D uncertain. Germline lookup yields CDR1 MNHEY and CDR2 SVGAGI. This CDR3 is built from 12 residues. V lost 5 bases and J lost 5, with 9 bases in between. The DNA of the CDR3 is TGTGCCAGCAGTACGAGAGGGTATGGCTACACCTTC. As protein: CASSTRGYGYTF.

The gene calls are TRBV9 and TRBJ1-5, with TRBD1 matching over 8 bases. From germline, CDR1 is SGDLS and CDR2 YYNGEE. Trimming removed 4 bases from V and 7 bases from J; junction bases left unmatched: 7. This CDR3 is 14 amino acids long. The CDR3 DNA is TGTGCCAGCAGCCTAACAGGGGGAGGGCAGCCCCAGCATTTT. Amino acid sequence: CASSLTGGGQPQHF.

This sequence joins TRBV13 and TRBJ2-5; perhaps TRBD2 as D (6 bases). The V gene's germline CDR1 is PRHDT and CDR2 FYEKMQ (reference sequence). Deletions cut 4 bases from V and 5 bases from J, with 14 bases between. The CDR3 covers 14 residues. CDR3 in amino acids: CASSSRGGPETQYF. CDR3 coding DNA: TGTGCCAGCAGCTCCCGAGGAGGGCCGGAGACCCAGTACTTC.

The gene calls are TRBV29-1 and TRBJ1-2; a possible D gene is TRBD1 (5 bases). From germline, CDR1 is SQVTM and CDR2 ANQGSEA. Trimming removed 3 bases at V and 1 base at J, with 9 bases between. There are 13 residues in the CDR3. The CDR3 coding sequence is TGCAGCGTTGAGTGGCAGGGTAACTATGGCTACACCTTC. As protein: CSVEWQGNYGYTF.

Regarding this clone: An end of the junction differs from the germline gene, which may be a read error. The rearrangement uses TRBV6-1 and TRBJ2-2; 15 bases are shared with TRBD2. CDR3 size: 18 residues. Per germline, CDR1 MNHNS and CDR2 SASEGT. The CDR3, as DNA: TGTACCAGCAGTGGACTAGCGGGAGGGCCGCATGGCACCGGGGAGCTGTTTTTT. This codes for CTSSGLAGGPHGTGELFF.

This sequence joins TRBV27 and TRBJ1-5, with D uncertain. V was clipped by 6 bases and J by 4 bases, with 10 bases between them. This CDR3 is built from 13 residues. The germline CDR1 and CDR2 sequences are MNHEY and SMNVEV (reference sequence). CDR3 sequence: CASRADKNQPQHF. In DNA, the CDR3 is TGTGCCAGCAGGGCAGATAAGAATCAGCCCCAGCATTTT.

V gene TRBV7-2 combines with J gene TRBJ2-1; a weak D match, TRBD1 (7 bases). The length of the CDR3 is 15 residues. The V end lost 1 base, the J end lost 9 bases, and 16 bases lay between the germline ends. The germline V gene has CDR1 SGHTA and CDR2 FQGNSA. CDR3 sequence reads: CASSLVGGGGSEQFF. CDR3 DNA: TGTGCCAGCAGCTTAGTTGGAGGGGGCGGTAGTGAGCAGTTCTTC.

This chain links TRBV9 with TRBJ2-3; 9 nucleotides align to TRBD2. Germline V gene sequence: CDR1 SGDLS, CDR2 YYNGEE. The J segment lost 8 bases and the V segment lost 3 bases, leaving 13 bases of the junction unmatched. The CDR3 sequence is 16 residues long. Here the CDR3 DNA reads TGTGCCAGCAGCGCCCCCGGGACTAGCAGTGTTGGTACGCAGTATTTT. As protein: CASSAPGTSSVGTQYF. Combining the CDR3 with reference TRBV9 and TRBJ2-3 gives the whole variable domain DSGVTQTPKHLITATGQRVTLRCSPRSGDLSVYWYQQSLDQGLQFLIQYYNGEERAKGNILERFSAQQFPDLHSELNLSSLELGDSALYFCASSAPGTSSVGTQYFGPGTRLTVL.